Shown below are 26 T cell receptor beta chains from a single sample sequenced in a study of Graves' ophthalmopathy and Graves' hyperthyroidism. For repertoire sequencing, the TCR beta CDR3 regions were amplified from RNA transcripts. First-round RT-PCR with HTBI primers preceded a second-round multiplex PCR. TCRdb redid the calling of the multiplex PCR reads with MiXCR, one entry per CDR3 protein. The sample yields 500,000 to 600,000 distinct CDR3 sequences, 39% seen once. The sequencing sample was made of peripheral blood or thyroid tissue (not recorded which). The origin of the receptors is an adult man with Graves' hyperthyroidism.

The V and J genes are TRBV10-3 and TRBJ1-3; 7 positions agree with TRBD1. CDR1 ENHRY and CDR2 SYGVKD come from the germline V gene. Unmatched junction bases numbered 5, after V lost 5 bases and J lost 7 bases. The CDR3 extends over 13 amino acids. The CDR3 nucleotides read TGTGCCATCAGTCTTGGACAGGCGAACACCATATATTTT. Translated, it gives CAISLGQANTIYF.

The chain is built from TRBV6-5 and TRBJ1-1, with D perhaps TRBD1 (6 bases). Germline CDR1 and CDR2: MNHEY and SVGAGI. V gave up 2 bases and J gave up 0 bases, with 10 bases separating them. CDR3 length: 15 amino acids. This CDR3 is CASSYRGALNTEAFF. The CDR3 DNA sequence: TGTGCCAGCAGTTACAGGGGGGCCCTGAACACTGAAGCTTTCTTT.

The genes are TRBV7-3 and TRBJ1-5; 13 positions agree with TRBD2. The better agreement between TRBJ2-3 and the DNA end casts doubt on the J call. CDR3 length: 16 amino acids. Germline lookup yields CDR1 SGHTA and CDR2 FQGTGA. The CDR3 DNA reads TGTGCCAGCAGCTTATTGGGACTAGCGGGGACAGATACGCAGTATTTT. This translates into CASSLLGLAGTDTQYF.

In its sample, this clonotype was seen many times. The rearrangement uses TRBV29-1 and TRBJ1-2; no clear D. Germline CDR1 is SQVTM and CDR2 is ANQGSEA. The CDR3 sequence is 10 residues long. V was cut by 3 bases and J by 5 bases, with 4 bases left in between. Written as DNA, the CDR3 is TGCAGCGTTGACGTGTATGGCTACACCTTC. It specifies CSVDVYGYTF.

This clonotype showed up just a few times. The chain employs TRBV14 and TRBJ2-2; D is unresolved. V lost 2 bases to trimming and J lost 7 bases, with 5 bases between them. Germline CDR1 is SGHDN and CDR2 is FVKESK. The CDR3 contains 12 residues. The CDR3 coding sequence is TGTGCCAGCAGCCAAATCTTCGGGGAGCTGTTTTTT. Translated: CASSQIFGELFF.

This clonotype has a count of ten or more. The chain joins TRBV2 to TRBJ1-1, with 7 bases lining up with TRBD1. From germline, CDR1 is SNHLY and CDR2 FYNNEI. The junction had 6 bases not matched to a gene; V was cut back by 7 bases and J by 4 bases. The CDR3 sequence is 13 residues long. The CDR3 is CASKSQGGTEAFF. Written as DNA, the CDR3 is TGTGCCAGCAAATCGCAGGGGGGCACTGAAGCTTTCTTT.

The J gene is TRBJ1-6, the V gene TRBV5-8; 7 bases match TRBD1. V trimming: 3 bases; J trimming: 9 bases; junction bases outside the gene matches: 6. Germline CDR1 and CDR2: SGHTS and YDEGEE. The CDR3 extends over 14 amino acids. This chain's CDR3 is CASSSDRAGSPLHF. The CDR3 DNA reads TGTGCCAGCAGCTCAGACAGGGCGGGTTCACCCCTCCACTTT.

With regard to this clonotype: Possible read error: a much larger clone is one base away. J is TRBJ1-1 and V is TRBV20-1; tentatively, D is TRBD1 (6 bases). Germline lookup yields CDR1 DFQATT and CDR2 SNEGSKA (reference sequence). CDR3 size: 15 residues. Trimming removed 5 bases at V and 0 bases at J, with 16 bases between. As DNA, the CDR3 is TGCAGTGCTCCCGAACAGGGAGGCATGAACACTGAAGCTTTCTTT. Amino acid sequence: CSAPEQGGMNTEAFF.

The chain is built from TRBV27 and TRBJ1-5; TRBD1 agrees at 11 bases. CDR1 is MNHEY and CDR2 is SMNVEV in the germline V gene (reference sequence). V trimming: 6 bases; J trimming: 2 bases; junction bases outside the gene matches: 6. This CDR3 is built from 16 residues. CDR3 in DNA: TGTGCCAGCAGATCACGGACAGGGGGCCGCAATCAGCCCCAGCATTTT. Translating gives CASRSRTGGRNQPQHF.

Concerning this clonotype itself: A much larger clone lies one base from this, so it may be a read error. V is TRBV20-1 and J is TRBJ1-4; 7 bases line up with TRBD1. The CDR3 length is 15 residues. Germline CDR1 DFQATT, CDR2 SNEGSKA (reference sequence). The ends lost 1 base at V and 8 bases at J; junction bases unmatched: 10. Here the CDR3 DNA reads TGCAGTGCTAGAGGCCGACCCGGGACAGTCGAAAAACTGTTTTTT. It specifies CSARGRPGTVEKLFF.

This clonotype was counted once. The chain carries TRBV10-3 and TRBJ1-2; the D is unclear. The CDR3 length is 13 residues. Deletions cut 0 bases from V and 4 bases from J, with 6 bases between. Germline CDR1 is ENHRY and CDR2 is SYGVKD. In DNA, the CDR3 is TGTGCCATCAGTGAGTCGGACCTCTATGGCTACACCTTC. Protein sequence: CAISESDLYGYTF.

The chain links TRBV29-1 to TRBJ1-2, with 9 positions matching TRBD1. The CDR3 consists of 14 residues. Germline V gene sequence: CDR1 SQVTM, CDR2 ANQGSEA. With V trimmed by 6 bases and J by 0 bases, 5 bases remained unmatched. The CDR3 region is CSVGQGLANYGYTF. CDR3 nucleotides: TGCAGCGTGGGACAGGGCTTAGCTAACTATGGCTACACCTTC.

The genes are TRBV6-5 and TRBJ2-1; possibly TRBD2 for D (5 bases). With the DNA end fitting TRBJ2-7 better, the J assignment may be wrong. Germline CDR1 reads MNHEY; CDR2 reads SVGAGI. This CDR3 is 16 amino acids long. CDR3 nucleotide sequence: TGTGCCAGCAGAGGACTTTTCGGAAGCTCCTACAATGAGCAGTACTTC. This gives the protein CASRGLFGSSYNEQYF.

In its sample, this clonotype was seen a few times. The rearrangement links TRBV27 to TRBJ1-1; unclear D gene. CDR3 length equals 16 residues. The V gene lost 3 bases and the J gene lost 3 bases, with 17 bases spanning the gap. CDR1 is MNHEY and CDR2 is SMNVEV in the germline V gene (reference sequence). CDR3 DNA sequence: TGTGCCAGCAGTTTGGTGGGGAGCCTAATCTACACTGAAGCTTTCTTT. It translates to CASSLVGSLIYTEAFF.

Notes on this clonotype: The conserved final phenylalanine or tryptophan is absent from the CDR3, which likely points to a read error. The chain joins TRBV7-8 to TRBJ1-2; no firm D call. Germline V gene lookup returns CDR1 SGHVS and CDR2 FQNEAQ. V was shortened by 5 bases and J by 1 base, with 8 bases between the two germline ends. This CDR3 has 13 residues. DNA for the CDR3: TGTGCCAGCAGCCTATACAATAACTATGGCTACACCTCC. It encodes CASSLYNNYGYTS.

This clonotype has ten or more counts. This chain joins TRBV29-1 and TRBJ1-2, with 8 bases fitting TRBD1. Trimming at V came to 0 bases and at J to 5 bases, leaving 8 bases not matched to a gene. CDR1 is SQVTM, CDR2 ANQGSEA, per germline. The CDR3 covers 15 residues. The CDR3 loop is CSVEDQRGTGYGYTF. The CDR3 nucleotides are TGCAGCGTTGAAGATCAGCGCGGGACAGGTTATGGCTACACCTTC.

For this clonotype: Possible read error: a much larger clone is one base away. The chain joins TRBV6-5 to TRBJ1-1; tentatively, D is TRBD1 (5 bases). From germline, CDR1 is MNHEY and CDR2 SVGAGI. CDR3 length: 13 residues. V was shortened by 8 bases and J by 4 bases, with 14 bases between the two germline ends. DNA of the CDR3: TGTGCCAGCGGACGGGACGGAGGCACTGAAGCTTTCTTT. It encodes CASGRDGGTEAFF.

This clonotype was seen just once. It may be a read error: a sequence one base away is much more abundant. J is TRBJ2-5 and V is TRBV5-1; 7 bases map to TRBD1. The V segment lost 5 bases and the J segment 5 bases; nucleotides outside the gene matches: 6. This CDR3 contains 13 residues. Germline V CDR1 and CDR2: SGHRS, YFSETQ. CDR3 residues: CASRQGGSETQYF. CDR3 sequence (DNA): TGCGCCAGCAGACAAGGGGGCAGCGAGACCCAGTACTTC.

This clonotype has ten or more counts. The gene calls are TRBV24-1 and TRBJ2-2; D is unresolved. The V end was cut by 4 bases, the J end by 6 bases, with 11 bases between. Germline values: CDR1 KGHDR, CDR2 SFDVKD. The CDR3 is 14 amino acids. This CDR3 reads CATSDPPYPGELFF. CDR3 bases: TGTGCCACCAGTGACCCCCCTTACCCCGGGGAGCTGTTTTTT.

The sample holds many counts of this clonotype. The chain recombines TRBV20-1 with TRBJ1-2; tentative D call: TRBD1 (6 bases). The germline CDR1 and CDR2 sequences are DFQATT and SNEGSKA (reference sequence). This CDR3 has 15 residues. The V end was cut by 0 bases, the J end by 3 bases, with 14 bases between. Written as DNA, the CDR3 is TGCAGTGCTAGAGATTACGGGGACAAAGACTATGGCTACACCTTC. Protein: CSARDYGDKDYGYTF.

The table lists this clonotype with a few counts. V usage is TRBV5-5 and J usage is TRBJ1-5, with a possible D match to TRBD1 (6 bases). CDR3 length: 14 amino acids. Germline CDR1 reads SGHKS; CDR2 reads YYEKEE (reference sequence). The V and J ends lost 4 bases and 4 bases respectively, with 12 bases between them. CDR3 in amino acids: CASSTTGLNQPQHF. CDR3 bases: TGTGCCAGCAGCACTACAGGGTTAAATCAGCCCCAGCATTTT.

This clonotype was observed many times. The CDR3 DNA follows: TGTGCCACCCAGTATCCATCGTCCTACGAGCAGTACTTC. Protein product: CATQYPSSYEQYF. The chain combines TRBV7-8 with TRBJ2-7, with D unclear. Germline CDR1 and CDR2: SGHVS and FQNEAQ. V gave up 10 bases and J gave up 1 base, with 14 bases separating them. The CDR3 is made up of 13 amino acids.

This clonotype was counted a single time. This may be a read error, as it is one base from a much larger clone. The chain joins TRBV25-1 to TRBJ1-3; D may be TRBD1 (5 bases). Germline V gene lookup returns CDR1 MGHDK and CDR2 SYGVNS. CDR3 size: 17 residues. The germline V and J ends were trimmed by 3 bases and 0 bases, with 15 bases remaining between them. The CDR3, as DNA: TGTGCCAGCAGTGATTCGTTCCGCGGGGGCTCTGGAAACACCATATATTTT. Its translation is CASSDSFRGGSGNTIYF.

V gene TRBV28 combines with J gene TRBJ1-5; D might be TRBD1 (6 bases). V lost 8 bases and J lost 11, with 16 bases in between. The CDR3 length is 12 residues. Germline V lookup: CDR1 MDHEN, CDR2 SYDVKM. The CDR3 spells CASGMGAISQHF. The DNA of the CDR3 is TGTGCCAGCGGCATGGGGGCAATTTCCCAGCATTTT.

This clonotype was seen many times. The chain combines TRBV6-1 with TRBJ1-2; TRBD1 aligns across 8 bases. CDR3 length equals 13 residues. V trimming: 5 bases; J trimming: 5 bases; junction bases outside the gene matches: 4. Germline values: CDR1 MNHNS, CDR2 SASEGT. CDR3 region: CASSLGTGYGYTF. The CDR3 region has the DNA TGTGCCAGCAGTCTCGGGACAGGTTATGGCTACACCTTC.

This clonotype was counted ten times or more. The chain recombines TRBV24-1 with TRBJ1-2; no definite D call. Germline CDR1 is KGHDR and CDR2 is SFDVKD. With 0 bases removed from V and 1 base from J, the gap between germline ends came to 5 bases. CDR3 length equals 14 residues. CDR3 protein: CATSDLGSNYGYTF. The CDR3 nucleotides read TGTGCCACCAGTGATTTGGGGAGTAACTATGGCTACACCTTC.